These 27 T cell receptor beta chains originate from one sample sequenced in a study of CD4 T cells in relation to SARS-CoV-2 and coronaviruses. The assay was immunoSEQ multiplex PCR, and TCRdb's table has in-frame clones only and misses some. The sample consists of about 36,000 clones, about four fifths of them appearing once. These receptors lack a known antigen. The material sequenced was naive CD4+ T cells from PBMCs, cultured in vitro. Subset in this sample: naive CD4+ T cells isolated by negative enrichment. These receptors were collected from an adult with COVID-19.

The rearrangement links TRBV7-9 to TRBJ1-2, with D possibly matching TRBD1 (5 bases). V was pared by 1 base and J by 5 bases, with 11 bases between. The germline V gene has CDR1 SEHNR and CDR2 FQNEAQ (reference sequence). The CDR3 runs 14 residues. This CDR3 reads CASSLGGSGYGYTF. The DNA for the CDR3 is TGTGCCAGCAGCTTAGGGGGCAGTGGGTATGGCTACACCTTC.

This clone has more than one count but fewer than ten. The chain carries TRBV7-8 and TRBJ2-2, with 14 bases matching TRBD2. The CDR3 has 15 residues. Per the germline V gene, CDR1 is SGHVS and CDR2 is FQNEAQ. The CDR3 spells CEISGLAGDTGELFF. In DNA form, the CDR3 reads TGTGAAATTTCGGGACTAGCGGGAGACACCGGGGAGCTGTTTTTT.

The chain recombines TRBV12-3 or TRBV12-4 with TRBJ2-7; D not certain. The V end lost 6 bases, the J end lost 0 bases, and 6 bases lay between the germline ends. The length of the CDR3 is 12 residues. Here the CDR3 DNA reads TGTGCCAGCAGCACCTACTCCTACGAGCAGTACTTC. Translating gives CASSTYSYEQYF.

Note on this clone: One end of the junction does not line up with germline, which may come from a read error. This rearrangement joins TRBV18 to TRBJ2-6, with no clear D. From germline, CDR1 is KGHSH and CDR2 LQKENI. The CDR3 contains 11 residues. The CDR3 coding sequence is TGTGCCAGCTCACCCGGGTCTTCCTGGGCTTTC. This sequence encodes CASSPGSSWAF.

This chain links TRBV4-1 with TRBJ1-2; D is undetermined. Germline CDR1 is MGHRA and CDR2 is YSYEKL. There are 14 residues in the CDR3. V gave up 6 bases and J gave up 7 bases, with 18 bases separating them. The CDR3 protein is CASSAGSRLGGYTF. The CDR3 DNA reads TGCGCCAGCAGTGCAGGTTCCCGGTTGGGTGGCTACACCTTC.

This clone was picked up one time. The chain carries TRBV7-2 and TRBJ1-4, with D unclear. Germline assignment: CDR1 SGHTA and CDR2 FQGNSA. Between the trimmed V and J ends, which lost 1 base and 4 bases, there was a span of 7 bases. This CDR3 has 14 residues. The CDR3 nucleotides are TGTGCCAGCAGCTTAGGATTGTATAATGAAAAACTGTTTTTT. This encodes CASSLGLYNEKLFF.

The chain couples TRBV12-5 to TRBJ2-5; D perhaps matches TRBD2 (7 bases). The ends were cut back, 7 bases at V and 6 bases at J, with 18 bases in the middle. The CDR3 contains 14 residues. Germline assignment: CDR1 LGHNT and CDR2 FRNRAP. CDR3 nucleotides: TGTGCTAGTGCCCCCGGGGGGCCCAAGCAGACCCAGTACTTC. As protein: CASAPGGPKQTQYF.

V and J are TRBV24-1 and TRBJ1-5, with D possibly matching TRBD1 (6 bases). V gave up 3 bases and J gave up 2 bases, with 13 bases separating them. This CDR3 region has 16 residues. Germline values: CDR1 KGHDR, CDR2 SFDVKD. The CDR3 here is CATSDRLDSGNQPQHF. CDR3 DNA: TGTGCCACCAGTGATCGATTGGACAGTGGCAATCAGCCCCAGCATTTT.

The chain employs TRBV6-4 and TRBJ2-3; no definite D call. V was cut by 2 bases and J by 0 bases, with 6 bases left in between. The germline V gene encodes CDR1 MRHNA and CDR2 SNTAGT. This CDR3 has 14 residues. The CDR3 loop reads CASSDGGSTDTQYF. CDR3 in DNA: TGTGCCAGCAGTGACGGCGGCAGCACAGATACGCAGTATTTT.

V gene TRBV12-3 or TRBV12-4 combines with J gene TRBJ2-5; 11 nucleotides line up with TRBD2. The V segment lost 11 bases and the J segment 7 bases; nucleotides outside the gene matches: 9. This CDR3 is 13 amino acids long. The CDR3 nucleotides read TGTGCCTCGAGACTAGCGGGGTCAGGGACCCAGTACTTC. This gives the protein CASRLAGSGTQYF.

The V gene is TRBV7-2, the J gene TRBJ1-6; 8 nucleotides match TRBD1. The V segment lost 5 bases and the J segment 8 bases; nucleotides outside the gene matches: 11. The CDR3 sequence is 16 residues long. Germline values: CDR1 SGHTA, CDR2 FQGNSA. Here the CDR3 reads CASSPGGAGGYSPLHF. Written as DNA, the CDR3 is TGTGCCAGCAGCCCGGGGGGGGCAGGGGGCTATTCACCCCTCCACTTT.

The CDR3 region is CASSQDSTDKNEKLFF. CDR3 in DNA: TGCGCCAGCAGCCAAGATAGCACAGATAAAAATGAAAAACTGTTTTTT. The chain links TRBV4-1 to TRBJ1-4; D gene uncertain. The length of the CDR3 is 16 residues. V lost 0 bases to trimming and J lost 5 bases, with 13 bases between them. Germline V CDR1 and CDR2: MGHRA, YSYEKL.

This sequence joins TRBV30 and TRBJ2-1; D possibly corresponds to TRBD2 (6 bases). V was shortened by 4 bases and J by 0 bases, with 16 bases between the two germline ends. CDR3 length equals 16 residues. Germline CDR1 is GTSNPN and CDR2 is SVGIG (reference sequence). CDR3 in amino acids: CAWTIRRSGSYNEQFF. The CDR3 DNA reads TGTGCCTGGACGATACGCCGTAGCGGCTCCTACAATGAGCAGTTCTTC.

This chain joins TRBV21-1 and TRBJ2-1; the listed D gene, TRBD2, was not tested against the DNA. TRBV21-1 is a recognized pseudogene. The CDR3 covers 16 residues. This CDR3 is CASSKEEATEYNEQFF. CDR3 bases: TGTGCCAGCAGCAAAGAAGAAGCGACCGAATACAATGAGCAGTTCTTC.

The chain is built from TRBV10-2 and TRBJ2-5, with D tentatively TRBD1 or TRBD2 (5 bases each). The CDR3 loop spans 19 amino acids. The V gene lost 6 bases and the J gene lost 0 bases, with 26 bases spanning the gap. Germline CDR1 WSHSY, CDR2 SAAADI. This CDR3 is CASSDSPTLGLGHQETQYF. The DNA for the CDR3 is TGCGCCAGCAGCGACTCCCCCACACTAGGGTTGGGACACCAAGAGACCCAGTACTTC.

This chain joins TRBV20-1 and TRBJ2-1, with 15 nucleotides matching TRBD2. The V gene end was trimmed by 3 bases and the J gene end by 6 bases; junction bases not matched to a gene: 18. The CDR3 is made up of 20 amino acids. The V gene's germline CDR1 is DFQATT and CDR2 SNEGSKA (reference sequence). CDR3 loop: CSASAHGTSGRPYSFNEQFF. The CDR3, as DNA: TGCAGTGCTAGTGCCCATGGGACTAGCGGGAGGCCCTACTCTTTCAATGAGCAGTTCTTC.

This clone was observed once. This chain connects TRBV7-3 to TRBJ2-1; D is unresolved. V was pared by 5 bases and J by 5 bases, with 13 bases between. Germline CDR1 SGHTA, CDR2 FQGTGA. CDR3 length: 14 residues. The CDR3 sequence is CASSPPAPNNEQFF. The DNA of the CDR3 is TGTGCCAGCAGCCCCCCCGCTCCGAACAATGAGCAGTTCTTC.

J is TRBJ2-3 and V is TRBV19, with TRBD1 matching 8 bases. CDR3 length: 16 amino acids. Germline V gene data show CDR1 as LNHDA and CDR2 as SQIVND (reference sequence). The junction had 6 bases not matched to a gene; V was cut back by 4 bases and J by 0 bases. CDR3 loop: CASSTRQGRSTDTQYF. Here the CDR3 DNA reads TGTGCCAGTAGTACAAGACAGGGGAGGAGCACAGATACGCAGTATTTT.

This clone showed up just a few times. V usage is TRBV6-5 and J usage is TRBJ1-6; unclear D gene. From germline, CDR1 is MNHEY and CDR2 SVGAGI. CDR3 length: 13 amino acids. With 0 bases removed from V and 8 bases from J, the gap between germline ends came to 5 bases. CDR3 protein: CASSYSTDSPLHF. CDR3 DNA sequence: TGTGCCAGCAGTTACTCGACCGATTCACCCCTCCACTTT.

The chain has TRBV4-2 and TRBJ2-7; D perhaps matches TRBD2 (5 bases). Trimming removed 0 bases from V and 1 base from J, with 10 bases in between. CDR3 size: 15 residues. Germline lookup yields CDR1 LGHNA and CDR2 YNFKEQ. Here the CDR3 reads CASSQERTGSYEQYF. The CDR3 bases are TGTGCCAGCAGCCAAGAACGGACTGGGTCCTACGAGCAGTACTTC.

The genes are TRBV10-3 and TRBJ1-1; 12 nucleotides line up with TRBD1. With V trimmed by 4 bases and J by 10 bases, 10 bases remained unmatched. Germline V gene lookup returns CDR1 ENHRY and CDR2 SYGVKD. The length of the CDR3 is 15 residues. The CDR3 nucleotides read TGTGCCATCAGTGCCGGGGGACAGGGGGCCGAAGGAGCTTTCTTT. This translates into CAISAGGQGAEGAFF.

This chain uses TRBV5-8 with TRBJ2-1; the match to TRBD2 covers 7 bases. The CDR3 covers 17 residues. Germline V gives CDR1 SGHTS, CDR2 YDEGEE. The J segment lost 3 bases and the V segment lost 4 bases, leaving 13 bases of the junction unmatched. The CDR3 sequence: CASSPEMGGPIYNEQFF. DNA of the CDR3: TGTGCCAGCAGCCCGGAAATGGGAGGGCCCATCTACAATGAGCAGTTCTTC.

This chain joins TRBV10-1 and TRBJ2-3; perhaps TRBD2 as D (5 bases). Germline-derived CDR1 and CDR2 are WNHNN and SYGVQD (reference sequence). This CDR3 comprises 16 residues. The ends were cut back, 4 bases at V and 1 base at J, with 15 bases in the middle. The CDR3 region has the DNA TGCGCCAGCAGTGCGGCTAGAGGGATGGGCACAGATACGCAGTATTTT. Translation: CASSAARGMGTDTQYF.

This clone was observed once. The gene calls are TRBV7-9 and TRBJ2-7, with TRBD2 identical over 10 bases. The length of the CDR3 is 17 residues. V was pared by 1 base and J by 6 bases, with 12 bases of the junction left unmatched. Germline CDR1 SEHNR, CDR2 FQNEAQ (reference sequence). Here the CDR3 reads CASSLVTPGLAIPEQYF. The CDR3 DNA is TGTGCCAGCAGCTTAGTGACCCCGGGACTAGCGATCCCCGAGCAGTACTTC. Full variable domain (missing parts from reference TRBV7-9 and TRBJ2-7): DTGVSQNPRHKITKRGQNVTFRCDPISEHNRLYWYRQTLGQGPEFLTYFQNEAQLEKSRLLSDRFSAERPKGSFSTLEIQRTEQGDSAMYLCASSLVTPGLAIPEQYFGPGTRLTVT.

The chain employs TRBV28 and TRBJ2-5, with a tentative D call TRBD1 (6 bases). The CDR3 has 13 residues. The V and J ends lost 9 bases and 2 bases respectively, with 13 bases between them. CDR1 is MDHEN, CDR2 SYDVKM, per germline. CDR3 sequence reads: CASGNGQQETQYF. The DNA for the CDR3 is TGTGCCAGTGGTAATGGACAGCAAGAGACCCAGTACTTC.

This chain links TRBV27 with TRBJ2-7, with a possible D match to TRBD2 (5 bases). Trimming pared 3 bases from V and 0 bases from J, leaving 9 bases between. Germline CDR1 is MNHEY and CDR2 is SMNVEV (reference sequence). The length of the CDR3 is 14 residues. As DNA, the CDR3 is TGTGCCAGCAGTTTCTTTCGGGACTCCTACGAGCAGTACTTC. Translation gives CASSFFRDSYEQYF.

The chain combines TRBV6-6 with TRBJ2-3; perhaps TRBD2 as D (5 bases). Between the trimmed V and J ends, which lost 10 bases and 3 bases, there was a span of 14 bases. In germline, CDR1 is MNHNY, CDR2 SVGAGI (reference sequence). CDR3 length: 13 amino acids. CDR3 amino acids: CATRLEGTDTQYF. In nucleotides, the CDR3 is TGTGCCACCAGATTAGAGGGAACAGATACGCAGTATTTT.